This is a list of T cell receptor beta chains from one sample in a study of T cells after yellow fever vaccination. TCRdb itself ran the 5' RACE reads through MiXCR, one entry per CDR3 protein. The table has 95,000 to 150,000 distinct CDR3 sequences, about 8.2% seen once. The sample in question was CD8+ T cells sorted from PBMCs, obtained on the day of the yellow fever booster vaccination. These receptors were collected from a man between 18 and 35 years old who received the YFV17D yellow fever vaccine. Each CDR3 is given with its conserved first and last residue. Fields, in order: clone size, J gene, D gene, V gene, CDR3 protein, CDR3 DNA. D genes are given only for firm matches. Expanded clones get a size class; other rows say once, few or many, or leave the size out.

>few|TRBJ1-2|-|TRBV20-1
CSARDIRDNYGYTF
TGCAGTGCTAGAGATATCAGGGATAACTATGGCTACACCTTC
>few|TRBJ2-3|TRBD1|TRBV28
CASRPPGQGSPYTQYF
TGTGCCAGCAGGCCACCGGGACAGGGCTCTCCGTATACGCAGTATTTT
>-|TRBJ2-5|-|TRBV20-1
CSQQDQQETQYF
TGCAGTCAACAGGACCAACAAGAGACCCAGTACTTC
>many|TRBJ2-5|-|TRBV29-1
CSVEWRGKGETQYF
TGCAGCGTTGAATGGCGGGGTAAAGGGGAGACCCAGTACTTC
>-|TRBJ2-3|TRBD2|TRBV27
CASSPHSGGTTDTQYF
TGTGCCAGCAGTCCCCATAGCGGGGGGACCACAGATACGCAGTATTTT
>many|TRBJ2-1|-|TRBV7-6
CASSPLSGGHNEQFF
TGTGCCAGCAGCCCCCTTTCCGGCGGTCACAATGAGCAGTTCTTC
>-|TRBJ1-4|-|TRBV5-1
CASSDRLNEKLFF
TGCGCCAGCAGTGACAGACTCAATGAAAAACTGTTTTTT
>many|TRBJ2-1|-|TRBV4-3
CASSQGPTTWNEQFF
TGCGCCAGCAGCCAAGGCCCAACAACATGGAATGAGCAGTTCTTC
>few|TRBJ1-2|-|TRBV20-1
CSASSGNGYTF
TGCAGTGCTAGTTCCGGGAATGGCTACACCTTC
>-|TRBJ1-4|-|TRBV6-5
CASSYLSNEKLFF
TGTGCCAGCAGTTACCTCTCTAATGAAAAACTGTTTTTT
>-|TRBJ2-3|TRBD2|TRBV7-3
CASSLYGSGGPWDTQYF
TGTGCCAGCAGCTTATACGGTAGCGGGGGGCCATGGGATACGCAGTATTTT
>many|TRBJ1-2|TRBD1|TRBV4-1
CASSHGQVGNYGYTF
TGCGCCAGCAGCCACGGACAGGTCGGGAACTATGGCTACACCTTC
>-|TRBJ2-1|-|TRBV11-2
CASSPEWGEQFF
TGTGCCAGCAGCCCGGAATGGGGTGAGCAGTTCTTC
>few|TRBJ1-5|TRBD1|TRBV27
CASRGTGGWGNQPQHF
TGTGCCAGCAGGGGCACAGGGGGCTGGGGCAATCAGCCCCAGCATTTT
>-|TRBJ2-1|TRBD1|TRBV7-8
CASSRGQGKLIEQFF
TGTGCCAGCAGCCGCGGACAGGGCAAACTCATTGAGCAGTTCTTC
>few|TRBJ2-1|-|TRBV9
CASSKRQNHNEQFF
TGTGCCAGCAGCAAACGACAGAATCACAATGAGCAGTTCTTC
>many|TRBJ2-5|-|TRBV6-2/TRBV6-3
CASSYSMEGTQYF
TGTGCCAGCAGTTACTCGATGGAAGGGACCCAGTACTTC
>few|TRBJ2-5|-|TRBV12-3/TRBV12-4
CASSLVQETQYF
TGTGCCAGCAGTTTAGTCCAAGAGACCCAGTACTTC
>many|TRBJ2-4|-|TRBV7-9
CASSPTGGEAKNIQYF
TGTGCCAGCAGTCCTACAGGGGGGGAAGCCAAAAACATTCAGTACTTC
>-|TRBJ1-6|-|TRBV4-3
CASSQEGEDYNSPLHF
TGCGCCAGCAGCCAAGAGGGGGAGGACTATAATTCACCCCTCCACTTT
>many|TRBJ1-2|-|TRBV20-1
CSCSGTLTYGYTF
TGCAGTTGCTCCGGGACACTTACTTATGGCTACACCTTC
>few|TRBJ1-1|TRBD1|TRBV7-9
CASSADRGAEAFF
TGTGCCAGCAGCGCCGACAGGGGAGCTGAAGCTTTCTTT
>many|TRBJ2-5|-|TRBV15
CATSRATRTYQETQYF
TGTGCCACCAGCAGAGCGACTAGAACGTACCAAGAGACCCAGTACTTC
>many|TRBJ2-3|-|TRBV3-1
CASSHREDTQYF
TGTGCCAGCAGCCATAGGGAGGATACGCAGTATTTT
>few|TRBJ2-7|-|TRBV7-9
CASSFQTGHMTEQYF
TGTGCCAGCAGCTTCCAGACAGGCCATATGACCGAGCAGTACTTC
>few|TRBJ1-5|TRBD1|TRBV12-3/TRBV12-4
CASSLTGEYSNQPQHF
TGTGCCAGCAGTTTAACAGGGGAATATAGCAATCAGCCCCAGCATTTT
>-|TRBJ2-3|TRBD2|TRBV5-5
CASSLDSGGFTDTQYF
TGTGCCAGCAGCTTGGATAGCGGGGGGTTCACAGATACGCAGTATTTT
>many|TRBJ2-7|TRBD1|TRBV4-1
CASSQGQGQHEQYF
TGCGCCAGCAGCCAGGGACAGGGGCAGCACGAGCAGTACTTC
>many|TRBJ2-3|-|TRBV6-5
CASSYAGGADTQYF
TGTGCCAGCAGTTACGCCGGGGGAGCAGATACGCAGTATTTT
>-|TRBJ2-7|-|TRBV14
CASSPYEQYF
TGTGCCAGCAGCCCCTACGAGCAGTACTTC
>-|TRBJ2-7|-|TRBV6-2/TRBV6-3
CAISGAYGAYEQYF
TGTGCCATCTCCGGGGCCTATGGAGCCTACGAGCAGTACTTC
>many|TRBJ2-5|-|TRBV7-9
CASSLRGSIGETQYF
TGTGCCAGCAGCTTACGCGGTAGCATCGGAGAGACCCAGTACTTC
>few|TRBJ2-6|-|TRBV5-4
CASSPPGGRHVLTF
TGTGCCAGCAGCCCCCCTGGGGGCCGTCACGTCCTGACTTTC
>-|TRBJ2-2|-|TRBV29-1
CSVGTLNTGELFF
TGCAGCGTCGGGACTTTGAACACCGGGGAGCTGTTTTTT
>few|TRBJ1-6|-|TRBV7-2
CASSRTPLVASYNSPLHF
TGTGCCAGCAGCCGGACCCCACTTGTAGCGTCCTATAATTCACCCCTCCACTTT
>few|TRBJ1-6|-|TRBV4-1
CASSQVAGVGSWSPLHF
TGCGCCAGCAGCCAAGTCGCGGGGGTAGGATCTTGGTCACCCCTCCACTTT
>-|TRBJ2-4|-|TRBV7-9
CASSLDGGNIQYF
TGTGCCAGCAGCTTAGACGGGGGAAACATTCAGTACTTC
>many|TRBJ2-2|-|TRBV12-3/TRBV12-4
CASSWGGADTGELFF
TGTGCCAGCAGTTGGGGGGGGGCCGACACCGGGGAGCTGTTTTTT
>few|TRBJ2-2|-|TRBV12-3/TRBV12-4
CASSPPGPHTGELFF
TGTGCCAGCAGCCCACCAGGACCGCACACCGGGGAGCTGTTTTTT
>few|TRBJ1-2|-|TRBV4-1
CASRPDNLYGYTF
TGCGCCAGCAGACCCGACAACCTCTATGGCTACACCTTC
>few|TRBJ2-5|-|TRBV15
CATSSSWRGDQETQYF
TGTGCCACCAGCAGCAGTTGGAGGGGGGATCAAGAGACCCAGTACTTC
>-|TRBJ2-1|-|TRBV7-8
CASSLEGRLDYSYNEQFF
TGTGCCAGCAGCTTAGAGGGTCGATTAGACTACTCCTACAATGAGCAGTTCTTC
>few|TRBJ1-1|-|TRBV5-1
CASSLSRGGTEAFF
TGCGCCAGCAGCTTGTCGAGGGGAGGCACTGAAGCTTTCTTT
>-|TRBJ2-1|TRBD2|TRBV29-1
CSVDRLAGNYNEQFF
TGCAGCGTTGATCGACTAGCGGGGAACTACAATGAGCAGTTCTTC
>few|TRBJ2-1|TRBD1|TRBV7-9
CASSSRTGFNEQFF
TGTGCCAGCAGCTCCCGGACAGGGTTCAATGAGCAGTTCTTC
>few|TRBJ2-2|-|TRBV5-1
CASSFSRDTGELFF
TGCGCCAGCAGCTTCTCGAGGGATACCGGGGAGCTGTTTTTT
>many|TRBJ2-7|-|TRBV11-2
CASSLPGSHEQYF
TGTGCCAGCAGCTTACCAGGCTCCCACGAGCAGTACTTC
>few|TRBJ1-1|-|TRBV25-1
CASSEGPPLGTEAFF
TGTGCCAGCAGTGAGGGACCCCCGCTGGGCACTGAAGCTTTCTTT
>few|TRBJ1-1|-|TRBV12-3/TRBV12-4
CASTPGGVRTEAFF
TGTGCCAGCACCCCCGGGGGGGTACGGACTGAAGCTTTCTTT
>-|TRBJ1-1|-|TRBV12-3/TRBV12-4
CASSTPDSHSNTEAFF
TGTGCCAGCAGTACCCCGGACAGCCATTCTAACACTGAAGCTTTCTTT
>few|TRBJ2-1|TRBD2|TRBV14
CASSQVVGGGEQFF
TGTGCCAGCAGCCAAGTCGTGGGGGGGGGTGAGCAGTTCTTC
>once|TRBJ1-5|-|TRBV7-2
CASSFEGGVQPQHF
TGTGCCAGCAGCTTCGAAGGAGGGGTTCAGCCCCAGCATTTT
>few|TRBJ2-7|-|TRBV29-1
CSVEEGDVENYEQYF
TGCAGCGTTGAAGAGGGGGACGTAGAAAACTACGAGCAGTACTTC
>few|TRBJ1-2|-|TRBV7-2
CASSLPPGTYGYTF
TGTGCCAGCAGCTTGCCGCCGGGGACCTATGGCTACACCTTC
>-|TRBJ2-7|TRBD1|TRBV12-3/TRBV12-4
CASSLVSGQGAYF
TGTGCCAGCAGTTTAGTATCGGGGCAGGGGGCGTACTTC
>few|TRBJ1-1|-|TRBV6-5
CASSTTVGLTEAFF
TGTGCCAGCAGCACGACAGTCGGCCTCACTGAAGCTTTCTTT
>-|TRBJ2-5|-|TRBV28
CASHSQGRTQETQYF
TGTGCCAGCCACTCACAGGGAAGGACACAAGAGACCCAGTACTTC
>-|TRBJ2-1|-|TRBV4-3
CASSREDRSSYNEQFF
TGCGCCAGCAGCCGAGAGGACCGAAGTTCCTACAATGAGCAGTTCTTC
>few|TRBJ2-5|TRBD2|TRBV25-1
CASGGTSGLTQYF
TGTGCCAGCGGGGGGACTAGCGGATTGACCCAGTACTTC
>few|TRBJ2-2|-|TRBV4-3
CASSQERGEGSDTGELFF
TGCGCCAGCAGCCAAGAGAGGGGTGAAGGGTCAGACACCGGGGAGCTGTTTTTT